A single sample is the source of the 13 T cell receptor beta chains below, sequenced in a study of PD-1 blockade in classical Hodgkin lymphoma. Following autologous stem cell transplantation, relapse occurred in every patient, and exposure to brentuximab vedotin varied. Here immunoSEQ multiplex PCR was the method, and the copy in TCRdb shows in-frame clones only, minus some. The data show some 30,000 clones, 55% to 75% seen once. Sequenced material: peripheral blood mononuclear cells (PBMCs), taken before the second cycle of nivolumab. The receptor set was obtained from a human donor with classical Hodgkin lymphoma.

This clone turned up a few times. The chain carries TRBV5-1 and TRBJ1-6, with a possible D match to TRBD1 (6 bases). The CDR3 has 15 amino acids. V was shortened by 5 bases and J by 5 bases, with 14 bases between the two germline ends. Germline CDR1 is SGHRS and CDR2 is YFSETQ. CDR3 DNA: TGCGCCAGCAGTCTAACGGGGGCGCATAATTCACCCCTCCACTTT. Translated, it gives CASSLTGAHNSPLHF.

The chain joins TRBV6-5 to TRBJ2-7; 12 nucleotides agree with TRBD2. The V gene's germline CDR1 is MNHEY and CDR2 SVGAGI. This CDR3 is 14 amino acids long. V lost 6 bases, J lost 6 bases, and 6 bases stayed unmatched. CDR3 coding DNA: TGTGCCAGCAGCGTGGGACTAGCGGGTTTCGAGCAGTACTTC. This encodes CASSVGLAGFEQYF.

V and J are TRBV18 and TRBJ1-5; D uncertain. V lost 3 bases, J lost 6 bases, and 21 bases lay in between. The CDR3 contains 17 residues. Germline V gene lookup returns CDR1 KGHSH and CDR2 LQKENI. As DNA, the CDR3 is TGTGCCAGCTCACCCGTCTCGGGCGGTGGCTCTAGTCAGCCCCAGCATTTT. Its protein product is CASSPVSGGGSSQPQHF.

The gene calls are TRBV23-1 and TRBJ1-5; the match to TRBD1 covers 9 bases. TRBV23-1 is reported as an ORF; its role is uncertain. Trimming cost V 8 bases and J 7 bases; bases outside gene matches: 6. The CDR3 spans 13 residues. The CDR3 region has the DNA TGCGCCAGCTCGGGACAGGGCAGCCAGCCCCAGCATTTT. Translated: CASSGQGSQPQHF.

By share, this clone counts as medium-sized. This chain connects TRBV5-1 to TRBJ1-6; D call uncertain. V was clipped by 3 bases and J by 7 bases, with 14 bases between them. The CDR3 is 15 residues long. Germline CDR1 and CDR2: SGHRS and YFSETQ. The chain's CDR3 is CASSSNSPVNSPLHF. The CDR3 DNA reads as TGCGCCAGCAGCTCCAACAGCCCCGTGAATTCACCCCTCCACTTT.

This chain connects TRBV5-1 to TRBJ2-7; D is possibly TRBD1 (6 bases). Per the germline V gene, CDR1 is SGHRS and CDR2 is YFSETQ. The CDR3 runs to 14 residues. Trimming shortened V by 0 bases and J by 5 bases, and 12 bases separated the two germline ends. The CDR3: CASSLGFAGDEQYV. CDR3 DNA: TGCGCCAGCAGCTTGGGATTCGCAGGGGACGAGCAGTACGTC.

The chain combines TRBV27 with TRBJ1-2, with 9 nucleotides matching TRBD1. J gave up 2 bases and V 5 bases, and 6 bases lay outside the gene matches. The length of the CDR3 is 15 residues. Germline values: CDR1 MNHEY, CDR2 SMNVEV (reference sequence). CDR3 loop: CASSVGTGINYGYTF. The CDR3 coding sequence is TGTGCCAGCAGTGTCGGGACAGGGATAAACTATGGCTACACCTTC.

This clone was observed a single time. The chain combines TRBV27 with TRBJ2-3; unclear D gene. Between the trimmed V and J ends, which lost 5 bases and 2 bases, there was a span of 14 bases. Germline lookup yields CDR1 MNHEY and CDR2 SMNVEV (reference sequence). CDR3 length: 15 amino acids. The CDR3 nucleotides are TGTGCCAGCAGTGCGACCCGTTATAACACAGATACGCAGTATTTT. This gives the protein CASSATRYNTDTQYF.

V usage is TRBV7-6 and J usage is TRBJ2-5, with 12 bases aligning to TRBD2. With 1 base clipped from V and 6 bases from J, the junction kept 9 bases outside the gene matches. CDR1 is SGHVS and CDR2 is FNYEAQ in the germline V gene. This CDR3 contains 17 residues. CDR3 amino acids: CASSLVASGGARKTQYF. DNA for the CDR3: TGTGCCAGCAGCTTAGTGGCTAGCGGGGGGGCCAGAAAGACCCAGTACTTC.

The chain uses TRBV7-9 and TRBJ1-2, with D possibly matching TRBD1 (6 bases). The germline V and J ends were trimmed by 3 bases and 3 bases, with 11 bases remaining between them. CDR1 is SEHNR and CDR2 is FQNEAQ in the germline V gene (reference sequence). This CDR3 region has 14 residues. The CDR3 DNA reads TGTGCCAGCAGCTTTGTAACAGGGTACTATGGCTACACCTTC. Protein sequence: CASSFVTGYYGYTF.

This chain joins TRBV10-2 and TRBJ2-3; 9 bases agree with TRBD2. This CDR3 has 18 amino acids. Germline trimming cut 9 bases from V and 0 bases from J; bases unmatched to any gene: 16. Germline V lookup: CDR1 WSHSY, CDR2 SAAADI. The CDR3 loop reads CARSGGTITLTSTDTQYF. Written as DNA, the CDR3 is TGCGCCAGGAGCGGGGGGACTATCACACTGACGAGCACAGATACGCAGTATTTT.

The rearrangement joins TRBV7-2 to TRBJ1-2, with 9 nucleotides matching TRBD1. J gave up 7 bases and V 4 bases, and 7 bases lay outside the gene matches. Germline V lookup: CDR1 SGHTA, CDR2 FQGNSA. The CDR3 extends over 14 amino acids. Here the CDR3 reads CASSSKGQGFGYTF. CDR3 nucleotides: TGTGCCAGCAGCTCAAAGGGACAGGGCTTTGGCTACACCTTC.

The CDR3 spells CASSGTGWNTEAFF. Here the CDR3 DNA reads TGTGCCAGCAGTGGAACAGGATGGAACACTGAAGCTTTCTTT. This sequence joins TRBV28 and TRBJ1-1, with TRBD1 as a possible D gene (5 bases). V lost 5 bases, J lost 1 base, and 11 bases lay in between. The CDR3 has 14 residues. CDR1 is MDHEN, CDR2 SYDVKM, per germline.